These 21 T cell receptor beta chains came from one sample sequenced in a study of T-cell reconstitution after alpha-beta-depleted transplantation in children. Unique molecular identifiers featured in how the TCRbeta library was prepared. TCRdb independently ran MiXCR on the PCR reads; one entry per CDR3 protein. The table has about 980,000 distinct CDR3 sequences, 25% to 30% seen once. Here the sequenced sample was PBMCs, mostly from graft donor cells, taken 360 days after TCRalphabeta/CD19-depleted stem cell transplant. The receptor set was obtained from a boy younger than two who had a stem cell transplant for SCID, so the T cells may come from the graft donor.

Only a few counts were recorded for this clonotype. The chain is built from TRBV10-3 and TRBJ2-3; D gene unclear. There are 15 residues in the CDR3. Germline CDR1 reads ENHRY; CDR2 reads SYGVKD. The V end was cut by 2 bases, the J end by 0 bases, with 9 bases between. This CDR3 is CAISERGTSTDTQYF. In nucleotides, the CDR3 is TGTGCCATCAGTGAGCGCGGCACTAGCACAGATACGCAGTATTTT.

The chain carries TRBV9 and TRBJ2-1, with 10 bases identical to TRBD1. Losses at the gene ends were 4 bases for V and 4 bases for J; bases not matched to a gene: 11. The germline CDR1 and CDR2 sequences are SGDLS and YYNGEE. CDR3 length equals 17 residues. CDR3 sequence: CASSPTTGGAGYNEQFF. Here the CDR3 DNA reads TGTGCCAGCAGCCCGACGACAGGGGGCGCGGGATACAATGAGCAGTTCTTC. Based on the CDR3 plus reference TRBV9 and TRBJ2-1, the full variable domain is DSGVTQTPKHLITATGQRVTLRCSPRSGDLSVYWYQQSLDQGLQFLIQYYNGEERAKGNILERFSAQQFPDLHSELNLSSLELGDSALYFCASSPTTGGAGYNEQFFGPGTRLTVL.

Details on this clonotype: One end of the junction is discordant with germline, which a read error may explain. The V gene is TRBV29-1, the J gene TRBJ2-7; unclear D gene. In germline, CDR1 is SQVTM, CDR2 ANQGSEA. This CDR3 is built from 14 residues. Here the CDR3 reads CGVDRAGPPYEQYF. DNA of the CDR3: TGCGGCGTTGACCGGGCAGGTCCTCCCTACGAGCAGTACTTC.

This clonotype was recorded at least ten times. The V call is TRBV4-2, the J call TRBJ2-3; 9 nucleotides line up with TRBD2. Losses at the gene ends were 4 bases for V and 3 bases for J; bases not matched to a gene: 11. The CDR3 is 17 residues long. The germline gives CDR1 LGHNA, CDR2 YNFKEQ. The DNA of the CDR3 is TGTGCCAGCAGCCCCACGGGCGGGGGGGCCTGGACAGATACGCAGTATTTT. This translates into CASSPTGGGAWTDTQYF.

This clonotype has just a few counts. This rearrangement joins TRBV20-1 to TRBJ2-3; possible D gene TRBD2, 7 bases. The CDR3 extends over 13 amino acids. Trimming took 3 bases from V and 2 from J, leaving 9 bases between them. CDR1 and CDR2 from the germline V gene are DFQATT and SNEGSKA (reference sequence). The CDR3 sequence is CSASGGLTDTQYF. CDR3 sequence (DNA): TGCAGTGCTAGCGGGGGGCTCACAGATACGCAGTATTTT.

The chain employs TRBV6-2 or TRBV6-3 and TRBJ2-3; D is perhaps TRBD1 or TRBD2 (5 bases each). The V gene's germline CDR1 is MNHEY and CDR2 SVGEGT. This CDR3 contains 15 residues. Trimming left V 7 bases short and J 4 bases short, with 18 bases between. The CDR3 sequence: CASTYGALTSDTQYF. CDR3 nucleotides: TGTGCCAGCACCTACGGGGCCTTAACGTCAGATACGCAGTATTTT.

In this sample, this clonotype turned up a few times. CDR3 loop: CASSPTRRTGSTGELFF. Here the CDR3 DNA reads TGTGCCAGCAGCCCCACAAGGCGGACAGGGAGCACCGGGGAGCTGTTTTTT. This chain joins TRBV7-9 and TRBJ2-2; TRBD1 matches at 8 bases. There are 17 residues in the CDR3. Losses at the gene ends were 5 bases for V and 4 bases for J; bases not matched to a gene: 12. The germline V gene encodes CDR1 SEHNR and CDR2 FQNEAQ (reference sequence).

A few counts support this clonotype. The CDR3 does not close with the conserved phenylalanine or tryptophan, likely indicating a read error. The DNA is omitted, as the CDR3 cannot be located on it reliably, and the CDR3 follows TCRdb's listing. The CDR3: CSAKVPVL. The rearrangement uses TRBV20-1 and TRBJ1-1; the tabulated D call, TRBD1, remains unverified against the DNA. CDR1 is DFQATT and CDR2 is SNEGSKA in the germline V gene (reference sequence). The CDR3 totals 8 residues, both ends included.

The V gene is TRBV20-1, the J gene TRBJ1-3; 8 bases align to TRBD1. The junction had 9 bases not matched to a gene; V was cut back by 4 bases and J by 7 bases. CDR1 and CDR2 (germline): DFQATT, SNEGSKA (reference sequence). The CDR3 runs 14 residues. CDR3 loop: CSATDRGLGNTIYF. CDR3 coding DNA: TGCAGTGCTACTGACAGGGGTCTCGGTAACACCATATATTTT.

This clonotype was counted between two and nine times. V and J are TRBV12-3 or TRBV12-4 and TRBJ1-5, with D tentatively TRBD1 (5 bases). CDR3 length: 16 residues. The germline V and J ends were trimmed by 3 bases and 4 bases, with 16 bases remaining between them. CDR3 DNA sequence: TGTGCCAGCAGTTTTTTTGGGGGAGGGAGAAATCAGCCCCAGCATTTT. Translated, it gives CASSFFGGGRNQPQHF.

This clonotype was seen more than once but under ten times. The chain couples TRBV5-1 to TRBJ2-3; the match to TRBD2 covers 14 bases. CDR3 size: 16 residues. J was trimmed by 3 bases and V by 3 bases; bases with no gene match: 3. Germline loops: CDR1 SGHRS, CDR2 YFSETQ. CDR3 bases: TGCGCCAGCAGCTGGACTAGCGGGGGGTTGACAGATACGCAGTATTTT. Protein sequence: CASSWTSGGLTDTQYF.

V usage is TRBV4-2 and J usage is TRBJ1-5; a weak D match, TRBD1 (5 bases). CDR3 length: 16 amino acids. From germline, CDR1 is LGHNA and CDR2 YNFKEQ. V lost 0 bases and J 4 bases, leaving 13 bases between the germline ends. DNA for the CDR3: TGTGCCAGCAGCCAAGACAGGGAGGTTCGGAATCAGCCCCAGCATTTT. This codes for CASSQDREVRNQPQHF.

V gene TRBV11-2 combines with J gene TRBJ1-1; tentative D call: TRBD1 (5 bases). Per the germline V gene, CDR1 is SGHAT and CDR2 is FQNNGV. With 8 bases removed from V and 4 bases from J, the gap between germline ends came to 17 bases. The CDR3 length is 14 residues. The DNA for the CDR3 is TGTGCCAGCGTGCCCCTGAGGGGCACCACTGAAGCTTTCTTT. As protein: CASVPLRGTTEAFF.

This clonotype was found many times. The chain joins TRBV5-1 to TRBJ2-7; TRBD2 might be the D (5 bases). The CDR3 contains 16 residues. CDR1 is SGHRS and CDR2 is YFSETQ in the germline V gene. V was pared by 4 bases and J by 0 bases, with 17 bases between. The CDR3: CASSPQGGLYSYEQYF. The CDR3 DNA reads TGCGCCAGCAGCCCCCAAGGCGGACTTTACTCCTACGAGCAGTACTTC.

V and J are TRBV7-6 and TRBJ1-1; D unresolved. The CDR3 runs 13 residues. Germline lookup yields CDR1 SGHVS and CDR2 FNYEAQ. V lost 1 base, J lost 4 bases, and 7 bases lay in between. The CDR3 is CASSLERTTEAFF. Here the CDR3 DNA reads TGTGCCAGCAGCTTAGAAAGGACCACTGAAGCTTTCTTT.

This chain uses TRBV4-2 with TRBJ2-3; D gene uncertain. Looked up from germline, CDR1 is LGHNA and CDR2 is YNFKEQ. Deletions cut 1 base from V and 2 bases from J, with 7 bases between. This CDR3 comprises 14 residues. CDR3 protein: CASSQVESTDTQYF. The CDR3 DNA follows: TGTGCCAGCAGCCAAGTTGAGTCCACAGATACGCAGTATTTT.

This clonotype showed up just a few times. The chain combines TRBV6-1 with TRBJ2-7; 9 nucleotides agree with TRBD2. The CDR3 covers 14 residues. Germline CDR1 reads MNHNS; CDR2 reads SASEGT. The junction had 6 bases not matched to a gene; V was cut back by 6 bases and J by 3 bases. The CDR3, as DNA: TGTGCCAGCAGCCGCGGGGGGGCCATCTACGAGCAGTACTTC. It encodes CASSRGGAIYEQYF.

V and J are TRBV4-2 and TRBJ2-7, with a possible D match to TRBD1 (6 bases). In germline, CDR1 is LGHNA, CDR2 YNFKEQ. This CDR3 comprises 15 residues. V was shortened by 5 bases and J by 5 bases, with 19 bases between the two germline ends. The CDR3 DNA reads TGTGCCAGCAGCGTAGGGGGTTTGGGGGAGAACGAGCAGTACTTC. Its translation: CASSVGGLGENEQYF.

The chain carries TRBV29-1 and TRBJ2-3; weak D call: TRBD1 (5 bases). Germline lookup yields CDR1 SQVTM and CDR2 ANQGSEA. This CDR3 is built from 13 residues. The V gene lost 7 bases and the J gene lost 3 bases, with 14 bases spanning the gap. The CDR3 region is CSAAGRVTDTQYF. The CDR3 DNA reads as TGCAGCGCTGCAGGCAGGGTGACAGATACGCAGTATTTT.

Only a few counts were recorded for this clonotype. The rearrangement joins TRBV5-1 to TRBJ2-7, with TRBD1 identical over 7 bases. With V trimmed by 7 bases and J by 0 bases, 10 bases remained unmatched. The CDR3 length is 15 residues. Germline V gives CDR1 SGHRS, CDR2 YFSETQ. The CDR3 DNA reads TGCGCCAGCGGATTCCGGGACAGCAGCTCCTACGAGCAGTACTTC. Translating gives CASGFRDSSSYEQYF.

This clonotype was seen a handful of times. The chain is built from TRBV5-1 and TRBJ2-1; 10 bases agree with TRBD1. V shed 6 bases, J shed 8 bases, and the junction held 11 bases outside the gene matches. The CDR3 covers 15 residues. Germline CDR1 and CDR2: SGHRS and YFSETQ. The CDR3: CASIRTGGDVYEQFF. The CDR3 DNA follows: TGCGCCAGCATCAGGACAGGGGGAGATGTTTATGAGCAGTTCTTC.